The source of this T cell receptor beta chain is a study of T-cell reconstitution after alpha-beta-depleted transplantation in children. Study-wide findings and caveats: Several hundred expanded graft clones reportedly were the source of alpha-beta T cells about two months after transplant. At one year after transplant, newly produced T cells mostly accounted for T-cell counts and diversity. At day 60, the high TCRbeta diversity found in some patients originated from recipient T cells and thymic progenitors that had survived.

This clonotype was counted many times. Its target is not known. The library targeted TCRbeta and was prepared with unique molecular identifiers. TCRdb reprocessed the PCR reads with MiXCR, giving one entry per CDR3 protein. This table holds 200,000 to 250,000 distinct CDR3 sequences, about a tenth found once. The CDR3 spans 12 residues. Trimming removed 6 bases from V and 9 bases from J, with 16 bases in between. CDR1 is DFQATT, CDR2 SNEGSKA, per germline (reference sequence). The origin of this receptor is a child younger than two with acute myeloid leukemia, due to receive a stem cell transplant. V usage is TRBV20-1 and J usage is TRBJ2-3, with D maybe TRBD2 (6 bases). The material was PBMCs, obtained before TCRalphabeta/CD19-depleted stem cell transplant. DNA of the CDR3: TGCAGTGCCAGACTAGAATACAACACGCAGTATTTT. Translating it yields CSARLEYNTQYF.